The 22 T cell receptor beta chains below were found in one sample sequenced in a study of Ad26.COV2.S vaccination and SARS-CoV-2 variants (TCRdb year 2021). Interpreted using the paper, the treatment or condition label stands for: approximately 18 received Ad26.COV2.S at low or high dose, single or two shots; about 5 received placebo; per-sample allocation not given. For vaccine and placebo recipients, the sequenced repertoires came from samples collected on day 63 after the first injection. The library was generated by the immunoSEQ multiplex PCR assay. TCRdb provides this immuneACCESS table in a form limited to in-frame rearrangements. Some clones are lacking; in checked studies, under half of them reflect an unresolved V gene, and why the rest are absent is not known. Within this sample are about 480,000 clones, with around 90% of them counted one time only. About 13% of the sample is held by the ten biggest clonotypes.

The starting material was peripheral blood, obtained in a trial of Ad26.COV2.S vaccine versus placebo. These receptors originate from a person between 18 and 59 years old who received the Ad26.COV2.S COVID-19 vaccine or a placebo.

This chain connects TRBV30 to TRBJ1-3; the match to TRBD1 covers 7 bases. The CDR3 has 13 amino acids. V shed 5 bases and J 5 bases; nucleotides not matched to a gene: 6. The germline gives CDR1 GTSNPN, CDR2 SVGIG (reference sequence). The CDR3 region has the DNA TGTGCCTGGTCGACAGGGATTCGAAACACCATATATTTT. It is translated as CAWSTGIRNTIYF.

This sequence joins TRBV4-1 and TRBJ1-2; D is unclear. Trimming left V 3 bases short and J 2 bases short, with 7 bases between. Germline V gene sequence: CDR1 MGHRA, CDR2 YSYEKL. This CDR3 is built from 13 residues. CDR3 sequence (DNA): TGCGCCAGCAGCCAGTCGGGGAACTATGGCTACACCTTC. It is translated as CASSQSGNYGYTF.

V and J are TRBV6-6 and TRBJ2-2; 9 bases map to TRBD1. Germline V CDR1 and CDR2: MNHNY, SVGAGI (reference sequence). The V segment lost 7 bases and the J segment 8 bases; nucleotides outside the gene matches: 8. CDR3 length: 14 residues. CDR3 loop: CASTITGGSGELFF. For the CDR3, the DNA is TGTGCCAGCACCATAACAGGGGGCTCGGGGGAGCTGTTTTTT.

The chain carries TRBV7-9 and TRBJ1-5, with a tentative D call TRBD1 (6 bases). There are 14 residues in the CDR3. Germline values: CDR1 SEHNR, CDR2 FQNEAQ (reference sequence). Trimming left V 5 bases short and J 0 bases short, with 8 bases between. DNA of the CDR3: TGTGCCAGCAGCCGGGACATTAGCAATCAGCCCCAGCATTTT. Encoded protein: CASSRDISNQPQHF. The full variable domain, completed using reference TRBV7-9 and TRBJ1-5, is DTGVSQNPRHKITKRGQNVTFRCDPISEHNRLYWYRQTLGQGPEFLTYFQNEAQLEKSRLLSDRFSAERPKGSFSTLEIQRTEQGDSAMYLCASSRDISNQPQHFGDGTRLSIL.

The chain is built from TRBV6-6 and TRBJ2-6; 7 bases map to TRBD2. There are 21 residues in the CDR3. V lost 5 bases to trimming and J lost 1 base; unmatched junction nucleotides: 20. Germline V lookup: CDR1 MNHNY, CDR2 SVGAGI (reference sequence). CDR3 protein: CASSPNPPTSHLGSGANVLTF. In DNA, the CDR3 is TGTGCCAGCAGTCCAAACCCCCCGACTAGCCATTTGGGATCTGGGGCCAACGTCCTGACTTTC.

The rearrangement links TRBV6-5 to TRBJ1-2; the D is unclear. V lost 10 bases, J lost 8 bases, and 17 bases lay in between. The germline CDR1 and CDR2 sequences are MNHEY and SVGAGI. The CDR3 has 12 amino acids. In DNA, the CDR3 is TGTGCCAACGGACGGCTGGAGGGAGGCTACACCTTC. Translating it yields CANGRLEGGYTF.

This chain joins TRBV30 and TRBJ1-2; D not resolved. CDR1 and CDR2 (germline): GTSNPN, SVGIG (reference sequence). There are 14 residues in the CDR3. V shed 1 base and J shed 0 bases, with 9 bases lying between them. DNA of the CDR3: TGTGCCTGGAGTGAGTCTGTTCCTAACTATGGCTACACCTTC. As protein: CAWSESVPNYGYTF.

CDR3 protein: CASSLVVLNTGELFF. The CDR3 DNA reads TGTGCCAGCAGCTTAGTGGTCCTAAACACCGGGGAGCTGTTTTTT. The chain carries TRBV11-2 and TRBJ2-2, with D hard to call. The length of the CDR3 is 15 residues. Germline assignment: CDR1 SGHAT and CDR2 FQNNGV. V gave up 1 base and J gave up 2 bases, with 8 bases separating them.

The rearrangement uses TRBV3-1 (or the pseudogene TRBV3-2) and TRBJ2-7; 7 nucleotides match TRBD2. Germline trimming cut 10 bases from V and 6 bases from J; bases unmatched to any gene: 12. CDR3 size: 13 residues. In germline, CDR1 is LGHDT, CDR2 YNNKEL (reference sequence). CDR3 sequence reads: CATEARTRGEQYF. DNA for the CDR3: TGTGCCACCGAAGCGAGGACTAGAGGCGAGCAGTACTTC.

This clone was recorded once. The V gene is TRBV30, the J gene TRBJ2-7; D gene unclear. Germline CDR1 is GTSNPN and CDR2 is SVGIG (reference sequence). V lost 0 bases to trimming and J lost 7 bases, with 13 bases between them. The CDR3 totals 13 residues. CDR3 loop: CAWSVASLGEQYF. DNA of the CDR3: TGTGCCTGGAGTGTGGCCTCCCTTGGGGAGCAGTACTTC.

The chain couples TRBV7-9 to TRBJ2-3, with D hard to call. With 7 bases removed from V and 6 bases from J, the gap between germline ends came to 8 bases. Germline V CDR1 and CDR2: SEHNR, FQNEAQ (reference sequence). The CDR3 runs to 11 residues. The CDR3 loop reads CASNPLDTQYF. As DNA, the CDR3 is TGTGCCAGCAACCCCCTGGATACGCAGTATTTT.

The chain uses TRBV5-5 and TRBJ1-6, with 7 bases aligning to TRBD1. Germline CDR1 reads SGHKS; CDR2 reads YYEKEE (reference sequence). There are 15 residues in the CDR3. Unmatched junction bases numbered 13, after V lost 3 bases and J lost 13 bases. The CDR3 loop reads CASSSEGAPVGPLHF. The CDR3 DNA reads as TGTGCCAGCAGCTCGGAGGGGGCTCCCGTGGGGCCCCTCCACTTT.

The J gene is TRBJ1-3, the V gene TRBV5-8, with a tentative D call TRBD1 (5 bases). The CDR3 loop spans 15 amino acids. Trimming shortened V by 4 bases and J by 2 bases, and 13 bases separated the two germline ends. The germline CDR1 and CDR2 sequences are SGHTS and YDEGEE. DNA for the CDR3: TGTGCCAGCAGCCTGGGGCCGGGAGCTGGAAACACCATATATTTT. Protein product: CASSLGPGAGNTIYF.

This clone has just a few counts. The chain recombines TRBV14 with TRBJ2-2; no reliable D call. Germline V gene sequence: CDR1 SGHDN, CDR2 FVKESK. This CDR3 has 14 residues. The germline V and J ends were trimmed by 6 bases and 5 bases, with 13 bases remaining between them. In DNA form, the CDR3 reads TGTGCCAGCAGTCTAAAGACTTGGACCGGGGAGCTGTTTTTT. As protein: CASSLKTWTGELFF. The full variable domain, completed using reference TRBV14 and TRBJ2-2, is EAGVTQFPSHSVIEKGQTVTLRCDPISGHDNLYWYRRVMGKEIKFLLHFVKESKQDESGMPNNRFLAERTGGTYSTLKVQPAELEDSGVYFCASSLKTWTGELFFGEGSRLTVL.

This chain connects TRBV27 to TRBJ2-7; D may be TRBD1 (6 bases). The ends were cut back, 1 base at V and 7 bases at J, with 20 bases in the middle. CDR3 size: 16 residues. The germline CDR1 and CDR2 sequences are MNHEY and SMNVEV (reference sequence). The CDR3 bases are TGTGCCAGCAGTTTATATCCCGCGACAGGTTCGGGGGAGCAGTACTTC. This codes for CASSLYPATGSGEQYF.

V is TRBV29-1 and J is TRBJ1-2; tentatively, D is TRBD1 (5 bases). V lost 5 bases, J lost 7 bases, and 17 bases lay in between. CDR1 and CDR2 from the germline V gene are SQVTM and ANQGSEA. The CDR3 is made up of 13 amino acids. DNA for the CDR3: TGCAGCGTTTCGTGGTCCAGGGCCTTTGGCTACACCTTC. Translating it yields CSVSWSRAFGYTF.

The CDR3, as DNA: TGTGCCAGCAGCCTTCGACAGTGGGACACTGAAGCTTTCTTT. Encoded protein: CASSLRQWDTEAFF. J is TRBJ1-1 and V is TRBV7-8; D is possibly TRBD1 (5 bases). The CDR3 has 14 residues. The germline V gene encodes CDR1 SGHVS and CDR2 FQNEAQ. Between the trimmed V and J ends, which lost 5 bases and 3 bases, there was a span of 13 bases.

The chain joins TRBV7-2 to TRBJ2-7; the D is unclear. Between the trimmed V and J ends, which lost 8 bases and 2 bases, there was a span of 13 bases. The germline V gene encodes CDR1 SGHTA and CDR2 FQGNSA. The CDR3 is made up of 13 amino acids. CDR3: CASRRWEAYEQYF. CDR3 DNA sequence: TGTGCCAGCCGCCGATGGGAAGCCTACGAGCAGTACTTC.

The gene calls are TRBV4-2 and TRBJ1-4; no definite D call. CDR3 length equals 17 residues. Germline V gene data show CDR1 as LGHNA and CDR2 as YNFKEQ. Trimming took 1 base from V and 3 from J, leaving 15 bases between them. The CDR3 DNA reads TGTGCCAGCAGCCAAGCTACGGGGAGGATGGCTAATGAAAAACTGTTTTTT. Amino acid sequence: CASSQATGRMANEKLFF.

The CDR3 DNA is TGCGCCAGCAGCTTGACGCCCCTCCAGGATGGCTACACCTTC. Encoded protein: CASSLTPLQDGYTF. V is TRBV5-1 and J is TRBJ1-2; no clear D gene. Germline V lookup: CDR1 SGHRS, CDR2 YFSETQ. The CDR3 loop spans 14 amino acids. The germline V and J ends were trimmed by 1 base and 6 bases, with 13 bases remaining between them.

CDR3 sequence: CAWNRDLNTEAFF. The CDR3, as DNA: TGTGCCTGGAATAGAGACCTGAACACTGAAGCTTTCTTT. The gene calls are TRBV30 and TRBJ1-1; no clear D. Germline loops: CDR1 GTSNPN, CDR2 SVGIG (reference sequence). V was pared by 4 bases and J by 0 bases, with 9 bases between. The CDR3 runs 13 residues.

This clone was recorded only once. J is TRBJ1-1 and V is TRBV6-2 or TRBV6-3; D is undetermined. The CDR3 contains 14 residues. In germline, CDR1 is MNHEY, CDR2 SVGEGT. Trimming stripped 3 bases from V and 0 bases from J, with 8 bases between. In nucleotides, the CDR3 is TGTGCCAGCAGTTATAGGACCATGAACACTGAAGCTTTCTTT. It encodes CASSYRTMNTEAFF.